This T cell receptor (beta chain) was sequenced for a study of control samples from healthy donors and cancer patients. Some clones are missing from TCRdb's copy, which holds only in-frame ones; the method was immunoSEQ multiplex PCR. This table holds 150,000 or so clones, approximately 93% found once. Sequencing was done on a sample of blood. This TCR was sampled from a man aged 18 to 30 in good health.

CDR3 sequence: CASSQGGNTIYF. CDR3 in DNA: TGTGCCAGCAGCCAAGGCGGAAACACCATATATTTT. V usage is TRBV3-1 (or the pseudogene TRBV3-2) and J usage is TRBJ1-3; D unclear. The CDR3 runs 12 residues. Germline V gives CDR1 LGHDT, CDR2 YNNKEL (reference sequence). V was pared by 1 base and J by 4 bases, with 2 bases between.